This TCR beta chain stems from a study of CD8+ T cells in alopecia areata. General study results and limits: Lesional tissue from the scalp (especially in alopecia totalis/universalis) showed higher clonality than normal scalp. Resident alphabeta T cells of normal skin are also sequenced in scalp samples.

V was pared by 0 bases and J by 8 bases, with 15 bases of the junction left unmatched. The CDR3 loop spans 17 amino acids. Germline loops: CDR1 GTSNPN, CDR2 SVGIG (reference sequence). PBMCs yielded sorted CD4+ and CD8+ T cells. RNA, once extracted, was reverse transcribed into cDNA for use as the sequencing template. Assay used: immunoSEQ multiplex PCR; TCRdb lists only in-frame clones, some missing. Among 150,000 to 200,000 clones listed, 50% to 60% were seen once. As concerns this clone: Its matching antigen is unknown.

Sequencing was carried out using CD4+ T cells sorted from blood. This chain connects TRBV30 to TRBJ2-1; 8 bases are shared with TRBD2. The TCR was taken from a human donor in good health. The DNA for the CDR3 is TGTGCCTGGAGTGTACCCCGGACTAGCTCGAGTCGCGATGAGCAGTTCTTC. Protein: CAWSVPRTSSSRDEQFF.